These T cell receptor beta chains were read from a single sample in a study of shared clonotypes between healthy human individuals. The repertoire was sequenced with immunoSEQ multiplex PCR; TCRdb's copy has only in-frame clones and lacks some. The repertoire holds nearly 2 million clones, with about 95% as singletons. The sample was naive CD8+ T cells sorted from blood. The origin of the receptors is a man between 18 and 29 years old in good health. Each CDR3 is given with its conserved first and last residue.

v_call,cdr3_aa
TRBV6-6,CASSYTDRASPYGYTF
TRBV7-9,CASSPSLSDMGNTIYF
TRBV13,CASSYRTGGANEKLFF
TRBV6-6,CASSYLRETQYF
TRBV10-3,CAISTFRGAETEAFF
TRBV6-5,CASSYARGYEQYF
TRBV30,CAWVGQGVEFCNQPQHF
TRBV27,CASSLSARGLMNTEAFF
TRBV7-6,CASSFRVQYEQYF
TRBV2,CASIRNGGSPLHF